At least ten counts were recorded for the clone carrying this T cell receptor (beta chain). The data stem from a study of T cells in Graves' hyperthyroidism and ophthalmopathy. It was RNA transcripts that yielded the amplified TCR beta CDR3 regions. The study used the HTBI primer set for a first-round RT-PCR of the TCR CDR3. TCRdb passed the multiplex PCR reads through MiXCR, listing each CDR3 protein once. The sample consists of about 360,000 distinct CDR3 sequences, approximately 13% of them appearing once. Germline V lookup: CDR1 DFQATT, CDR2 SNEGSKA (reference sequence). The CDR3 spans 13 residues. Unmatched junction bases numbered 2, after V lost 0 bases and J lost 6 bases.

V usage is TRBV20-1 and J usage is TRBJ1-5, with 7 bases matching TRBD1. The receptor's source is a man aged 25 to 45 with Graves' hyperthyroidism that later progressed to Graves' ophthalmopathy. The sample consisted of blood. CDR3 region: CSAREDRPQPQHF. The CDR3 region has the DNA TGCAGTGCTAGAGAGGACAGGCCTCAGCCCCAGCATTTT.